Sequencing of this T cell receptor beta chain was carried out in a study of blood T cell repertoires in COVID-19. Study overall: The samples span acute and convalescent COVID-19 from the United States, Italy and Spain.

V dropped 7 bases and J dropped 7 bases, with 16 bases sitting between them. Germline CDR1 is SNHLY and CDR2 is FYNNEI. The CDR3 length is 14 residues. In the source study's methods: The assay estimated nucleated cells by amplifying reference gene primers. The method was immunoSEQ multiplex PCR; TCRdb's version includes in-frame clones alone and lacks a portion of them. V and J calls and clone size are copied from that table; D and trimming were computed from the DNA. The sample gives 90,000 to 100,000 clones, roughly 90% of which show up once; about 2.5% is in the top ten. Sequencing was carried out using peripheral blood. V is TRBV2 and J is TRBJ1-4; D perhaps matches TRBD1 (5 bases). The sequence was obtained from a man in his fifties or sixties with COVID-19, enrolled during active disease. The CDR3, as DNA: TGTGCCAGCACCCGGGACTCCGGGCGTGAAAAACTGTTTTTT. It translates to CASTRDSGREKLFF.